The 24 T cell receptor beta chains given below trace back to one sample, sequenced in a study of blood T cell repertoires in COVID-19. The protocol was immunoSEQ multiplex PCR, while the TCRdb copy is restricted to in-frame clones and leaves out a portion. This sample yields some 250,000 clones, of which 70% to 90% are seen a single time; approximately 2% belongs to the top ten. The sample consisted of PBMCs or T cells enriched from blood (not recorded which). The receptor source for this set is a woman aged 50 to 60 who had recovered from COVID-19.

The J gene is TRBJ1-6, the V gene TRBV19; D uncertain. The V gene's germline CDR1 is LNHDA and CDR2 SQIVND (reference sequence). CDR3 length: 12 residues. V gave up 6 bases and J gave up 8 bases, with 8 bases separating them. The CDR3: CASRTLDSPLHF. CDR3 in DNA: TGTGCCAGTAGGACACTGGATTCACCCCTCCACTTT.

V and J are TRBV5-5 and TRBJ1-2; TRBD1 might be the D (6 bases). The CDR3 contains 13 residues. Germline CDR1 reads SGHKS; CDR2 reads YYEKEE (reference sequence). The ends were cut back, 4 bases at V and 2 bases at J, with 9 bases in the middle. CDR3 region: CASSPDRNYGYTF. CDR3 coding DNA: TGTGCCAGCAGCCCGGACAGAAACTATGGCTACACCTTC. Using reference TRBV5-5 and TRBJ1-2 for the parts outside the CDR3, the full variable domain is DAGVTQSPTHLIKTRGQQVTLRCSPISGHKSVSWYQQVLGQGPQFIFQYYEKEERGRGNFPDRFSARQFPNYSSELNVNALLLGDSALYLCASSPDRNYGYTFGSGTRLTVV.

This sequence joins TRBV25-1 and TRBJ1-3; D uncertain. Trimming took 6 bases from V and 7 from J, leaving 7 bases between them. Per germline, CDR1 MGHDK and CDR2 SYGVNS. The CDR3 is 11 residues long. This CDR3 is CASSPGNTIYF. CDR3 DNA sequence: TGTGCCAGCAGCCCCGGGAACACCATATATTTT. Looking up the rest from reference TRBV25-1 and TRBJ1-3 gives the full variable domain: EADIYQTPRYLVIGTGKKITLECSQTMGHDKMYWYQQDPGMELHLIHYSYGVNSTEKGDLSSESTVSRIRTEHFPLTLESARPSHTSQYLCASSPGNTIYFGEGSWLTVV.

The genes are TRBV29-1 and TRBJ2-1, with 11 bases fitting TRBD2. Germline V gives CDR1 SQVTM, CDR2 ANQGSEA. The CDR3 is made up of 16 amino acids. With 0 bases clipped from V and 1 base from J, the junction kept 2 bases outside the gene matches. The CDR3 DNA is TGCAGCGTTGAAGAACTAGCGGGAGTTTCCTACAATGAGCAGTTCTTC. The encoded protein is CSVEELAGVSYNEQFF.

This clone is a singleton in its sample. The chain couples TRBV6-5 to TRBJ1-4, with TRBD1 matching over 10 bases. There are 14 residues in the CDR3. The V and J ends lost 6 bases and 6 bases, in that order; junction bases with no gene match: 4. Germline V gene sequence: CDR1 MNHEY, CDR2 SVGAGI. The CDR3 spells CASSRTGGDEKLFF. In DNA form, the CDR3 reads TGTGCCAGCAGCAGGACAGGGGGTGATGAAAAACTGTTTTTT.

V gene TRBV30 combines with J gene TRBJ2-7; 7 bases are shared with TRBD2. This CDR3 has 17 amino acids. With V trimmed by 2 bases and J by 0 bases, 13 bases remained unmatched. Germline V lookup: CDR1 GTSNPN, CDR2 SVGIG (reference sequence). For the CDR3, the DNA is TGTGCCTGGAGTAGGGGTCGGCTAGCGGAAACCTCCTACGAGCAGTACTTC. This gives the protein CAWSRGRLAETSYEQYF.

The V and J genes are TRBV28 and TRBJ1-2, with 9 bases lining up with TRBD1. The germline V gene has CDR1 MDHEN and CDR2 SYDVKM. J gave up 8 bases and V 2 bases, and 12 bases lay outside the gene matches. The CDR3 spans 16 residues. CDR3 DNA: TGTGCCAGCAGTTTAGAAGGGACAGGGCACCTTTTCGGCTACACCTTC. Translated: CASSLEGTGHLFGYTF.

This chain links TRBV6-5 with TRBJ2-7; 9 positions match TRBD1. The CDR3 is 15 residues long. Germline values: CDR1 MNHEY, CDR2 SVGAGI. Trimming at V came to 0 bases and at J to 3 bases, leaving 3 bases not matched to a gene. CDR3 sequence: CASSYSKGQGYEQYF. CDR3 nucleotide sequence: TGTGCCAGCAGTTACTCGAAGGGACAGGGCTACGAGCAGTACTTC.

The chain uses TRBV7-6 and TRBJ2-2; 8 bases are shared with TRBD1. Germline trimming cut 5 bases from V and 3 bases from J; bases unmatched to any gene: 11. The CDR3 spans 17 residues. Germline values: CDR1 SGHVS, CDR2 FNYEAQ. This chain's CDR3 is CASSEQGQAWDTGELFF. The CDR3 nucleotides are TGTGCCAGCAGCGAACAGGGACAGGCATGGGACACCGGGGAGCTGTTTTTT.

CDR3 coding DNA: TGTGCCAGCCCCCAAAAGGGTACAGGGCCCAATTCACCCCTCCACTTT. It specifies CASPQKGTGPNSPLHF. The chain has TRBV21-1 and TRBJ1-6; the table calls TRBD1, which could not be checked here. TRBV21-1 represents a pseudogene. This CDR3 has 16 residues.

As DNA, the CDR3 is TGTGCCAGCATCCAGACGGGGAGGTATTCACCCCTCCACTTT. Translation: CASIQTGRYSPLHF. The chain links TRBV2 to TRBJ1-6, with unresolved D. This CDR3 contains 14 residues. V was trimmed by 7 bases and J by 8 bases, leaving 15 bases between them. The V gene's germline CDR1 is SNHLY and CDR2 FYNNEI. The entire variable domain, with the rest obtained from reference TRBV2 and TRBJ1-6, is as follows: EPEVTQTPSHQVTQMGQEVILRCVPISNHLYFYWYRQILGQKVEFLVSFYNNEISEKSEIFDDQFSVERPDGSNFTLKIRSTKLEDSAMYFCASIQTGRYSPLHFGNGTRLTVT.

The CDR3 here is CASSYRQGAMETQYF. CDR3 coding DNA: TGTGCCAGCAGCTACAGACAGGGGGCAATGGAGACCCAGTACTTC. The chain combines TRBV7-9 with TRBJ2-5; 10 bases are a match to TRBD1. The J segment lost 5 bases and the V segment lost 4 bases, leaving 7 bases of the junction unmatched. CDR3 size: 15 residues. Per germline, CDR1 SEHNR and CDR2 FQNEAQ (reference sequence).

The rearrangement links TRBV6-1 to TRBJ2-4; 12 bases map to TRBD2. Trimming removed 3 bases from V and 7 bases from J; junction bases left unmatched: 7. CDR3 size: 16 residues. CDR1 is MNHNS, CDR2 SASEGT, per germline. The CDR3 region has the DNA TGTGCCAGCAGTGATTGGCTAGCGGGGGGGGAGAACATTCAGTACTTC. It encodes CASSDWLAGGENIQYF.

The rearrangement uses TRBV25-1 and TRBJ1-1; possible D gene TRBD1, 5 bases. Trimming removed 1 base from V and 8 bases from J, with 11 bases in between. The CDR3 covers 13 residues. Looked up from germline, CDR1 is MGHDK and CDR2 is SYGVNS. CDR3 region: CASSESRGGEAFF. CDR3 DNA: TGTGCCAGCAGTGAATCTCGGGGGGGGGAAGCTTTCTTT.

The table lists this clone with a few counts. V is TRBV27 and J is TRBJ2-2, with 8 bases that match TRBD2. CDR1 is MNHEY, CDR2 SMNVEV, per germline (reference sequence). V gave up 5 bases and J gave up 4 bases; unmatched junction bases: 12. The length of the CDR3 is 17 residues. CDR3 DNA sequence: TGTGCCAGCAGTCTACCCCCTCGGGAGGGCCCCACCGGGGAGCTGTTTTTT. It encodes CASSLPPREGPTGELFF.

Concerning this clone: Other DNA sequences within the sample encode an identical CDR3. The chain links TRBV2 to TRBJ1-1, with 8 bases matching TRBD1. The CDR3 has 14 residues. The V segment lost 5 bases and the J segment 2 bases; nucleotides outside the gene matches: 4. The germline gives CDR1 SNHLY, CDR2 FYNNEI. The CDR3 here is CASSKGQGNTEAFF. CDR3 nucleotide sequence: TGTGCCAGCAGTAAAGGACAGGGCAACACTGAAGCTTTCTTT.

This clone was observed a single time. This chain uses TRBV30 with TRBJ2-3, with 8 bases lining up with TRBD2. The CDR3 is 14 amino acids. Germline V gene sequence: CDR1 GTSNPN, CDR2 SVGIG (reference sequence). This CDR3 is CAIRVAGRADTQYF. The CDR3 nucleotides are TGTGCTATCCGGGTAGCGGGGCGGGCAGATACGCAGTATTTT. The full variable domain, in which reference TRBV30 and TRBJ2-3 provide the parts outside the CDR3, is SQTIHQWPATLVQPVGSPLSLECTVEGTSNPNLYWYRQAAGRGLQLLFYSVGIGQISSEVPQNLSASRPQDRQFILSSKKLLLSDSGFYLCAIRVAGRADTQYFGPGTRLTVL.

The CDR3 sequence: CASGMGGLGYTF. CDR3 sequence (DNA): TGTGCCAGCGGGATGGGCGGACTTGGCTACACCTTC. The chain carries TRBV28 and TRBJ1-2; D is undetermined. The germline CDR1 and CDR2 sequences are MDHEN and SYDVKM. Trimming took 8 bases from V and 7 from J, leaving 14 bases between them. CDR3 length: 12 amino acids.

This rearrangement joins TRBV9 to TRBJ1-6; the D is unclear. The CDR3 has 15 amino acids. The ends were cut back, 4 bases at V and 7 bases at J, with 15 bases in the middle. Germline V gives CDR1 SGDLS, CDR2 YYNGEE. CDR3 bases: TGTGCCAGCAGCCTCGGAGGTCGGGAAAATTCACCCCTCCACTTT. Its protein is CASSLGGRENSPLHF.

V usage is TRBV19 and J usage is TRBJ2-2, with 15 nucleotides matching TRBD2. Germline V gene lookup returns CDR1 LNHDA and CDR2 SQIVND (reference sequence). The CDR3 runs to 17 residues. Unmatched junction bases numbered 5, after V lost 4 bases and J lost 5 bases. The CDR3 DNA reads TGTGCCAGTAGTACGGGACTAGCGGGAGGCCAGACCGGGGAGCTGTTTTTT. This gives the protein CASSTGLAGGQTGELFF.

The gene calls are TRBV6-5 and TRBJ2-3; 8 bases fit TRBD1. The J segment lost 4 bases and the V segment lost 2 bases, leaving 8 bases of the junction unmatched. CDR1 and CDR2 (germline): MNHEY, SVGAGI. The CDR3 has 16 amino acids. The CDR3 sequence: CASSYAGQGVADTQYF. In nucleotides, the CDR3 is TGTGCCAGCAGTTACGCTGGACAGGGAGTTGCAGATACGCAGTATTTT.

The CDR3 nucleotides read TGTGCCAGCAGTTTATTTCGGACAGCGAACACTGAAGCTTTCTTT. Its protein is CASSLFRTANTEAFF. V is TRBV28 and J is TRBJ1-1, with D perhaps matching TRBD1 (6 bases). The CDR3 sequence is 15 residues long. V gave up 1 base and J gave up 1 base, with 10 bases separating them. Germline values: CDR1 MDHEN, CDR2 SYDVKM.

The chain links TRBV5-8 to TRBJ2-2; perhaps TRBD1 as D (6 bases). This CDR3 is 16 amino acids long. The germline CDR1 and CDR2 sequences are SGHTS and YDEGEE. V dropped 0 bases and J dropped 4 bases, with 13 bases sitting between them. In DNA form, the CDR3 reads TGTGCCAGCAGCTTGGTGGGGGCAAGGGGCACCGGGGAGCTGTTTTTT. Translation: CASSLVGARGTGELFF.

The chain joins TRBV7-8 to TRBJ2-5, with D tentatively TRBD2 (7 bases). The germline V and J ends were trimmed by 5 bases and 2 bases, with 12 bases remaining between them. This CDR3 region has 14 residues. The germline V gene encodes CDR1 SGHVS and CDR2 FQNEAQ. Here the CDR3 DNA reads TGTGCCAGCAGCCGAGGGGGGGGACAAGAGACCCAGTACTTC. This codes for CASSRGGGQETQYF.